This T cell receptor (beta chain) was retrieved from a study of response to subunit inactivated influenza vaccine. TCRdb redid the calling of the RT-PCR reads with MiXCR, one entry per CDR3 protein. The sample records more than 700,000 distinct CDR3 sequences, about 20% being singletons. Study outcomes and limitations: Authors proposed each seasonal influenza vaccination draws in few new T cells.

Comments on this clonotype: The antigen is undetermined.

V lost 3 bases, J lost 4 bases, and 6 bases stayed unmatched. CDR3 length: 15 amino acids. The sequence came from a man in his forties or fifties who received an inactivated influenza vaccine. Sequencing used PBMCs from blood, obtained about 5 days after vaccination. V and J are TRBV12-3 or TRBV12-4 and TRBJ2-5, with 9 bases matching TRBD1. The CDR3 DNA is TGTGCCAGCAGTTTTGGGACAGGGTCGGGAGAGACCCAGTACTTC. Protein: CASSFGTGSGETQYF.